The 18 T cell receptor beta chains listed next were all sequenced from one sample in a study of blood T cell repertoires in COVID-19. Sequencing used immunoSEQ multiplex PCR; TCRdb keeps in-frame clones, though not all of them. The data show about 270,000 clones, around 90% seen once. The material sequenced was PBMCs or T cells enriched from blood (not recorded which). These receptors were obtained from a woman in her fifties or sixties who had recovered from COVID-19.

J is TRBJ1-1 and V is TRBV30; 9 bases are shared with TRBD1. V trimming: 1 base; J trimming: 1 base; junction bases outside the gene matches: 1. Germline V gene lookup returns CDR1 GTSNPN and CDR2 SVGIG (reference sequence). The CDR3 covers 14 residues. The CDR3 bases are TGTGCCTGGAGTGCACAGGGGGCGAACACTGAAGCTTTCTTT. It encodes CAWSAQGANTEAFF.

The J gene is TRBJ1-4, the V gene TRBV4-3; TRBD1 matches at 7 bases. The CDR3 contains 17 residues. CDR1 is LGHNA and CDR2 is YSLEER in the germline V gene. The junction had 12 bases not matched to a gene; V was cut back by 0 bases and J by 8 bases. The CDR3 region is CASSQDRSGRGNEKLFF. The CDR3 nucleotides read TGCGCCAGCAGCCAAGATCGGTCGGGCAGGGGGAACGAAAAACTGTTTTTT.

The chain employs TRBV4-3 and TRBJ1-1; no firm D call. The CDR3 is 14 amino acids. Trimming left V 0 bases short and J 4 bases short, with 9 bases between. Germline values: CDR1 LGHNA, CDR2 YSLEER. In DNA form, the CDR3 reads TGCGCCAGCAGCCAAGATCGAGGCAGCACTGAAGCTTTCTTT. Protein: CASSQDRGSTEAFF.

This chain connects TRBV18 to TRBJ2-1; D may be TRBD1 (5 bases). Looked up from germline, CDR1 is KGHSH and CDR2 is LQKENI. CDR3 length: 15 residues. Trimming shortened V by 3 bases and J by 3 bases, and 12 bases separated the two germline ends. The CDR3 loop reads CASSPRTSDYNEQFF. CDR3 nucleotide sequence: TGTGCCAGCTCACCTCGGACATCTGACTACAATGAGCAGTTCTTC.

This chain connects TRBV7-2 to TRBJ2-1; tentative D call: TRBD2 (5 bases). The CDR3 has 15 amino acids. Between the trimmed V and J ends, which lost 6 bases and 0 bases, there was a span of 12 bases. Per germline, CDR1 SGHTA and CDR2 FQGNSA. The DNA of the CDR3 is TGTGCCAGCAGAACCCAGCGGCACTCCTACAATGAGCAGTTCTTC. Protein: CASRTQRHSYNEQFF.

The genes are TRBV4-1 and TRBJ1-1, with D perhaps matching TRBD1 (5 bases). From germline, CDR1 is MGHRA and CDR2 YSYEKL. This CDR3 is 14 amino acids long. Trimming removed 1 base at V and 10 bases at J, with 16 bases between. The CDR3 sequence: CASSQVGTARSAFF. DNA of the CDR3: TGCGCCAGCAGCCAAGTGGGGACTGCGAGATCAGCTTTCTTT.

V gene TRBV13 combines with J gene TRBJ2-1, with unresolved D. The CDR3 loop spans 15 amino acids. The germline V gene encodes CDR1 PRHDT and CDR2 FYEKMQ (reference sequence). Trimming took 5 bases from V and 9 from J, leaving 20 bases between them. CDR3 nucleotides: TGTGCCAGCAGCCGACCACCACGGAGAATCGGTGAGCAGTTCTTC. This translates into CASSRPPRRIGEQFF.

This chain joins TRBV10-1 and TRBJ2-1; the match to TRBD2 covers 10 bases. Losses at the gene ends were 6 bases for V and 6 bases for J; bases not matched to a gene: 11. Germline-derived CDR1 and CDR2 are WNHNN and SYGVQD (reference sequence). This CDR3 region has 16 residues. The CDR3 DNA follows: TGCGCCAGCAGCGAGAGGCGGCTAGCGGGAGTCAATGAGCAGTTCTTC. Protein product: CASSERRLAGVNEQFF.

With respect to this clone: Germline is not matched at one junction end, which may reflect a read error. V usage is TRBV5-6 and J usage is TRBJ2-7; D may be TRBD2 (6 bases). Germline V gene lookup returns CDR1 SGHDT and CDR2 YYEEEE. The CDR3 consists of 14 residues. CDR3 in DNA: TGTGCCAACAGCTTGCTTTCGGGAGTAAGCGAGCAGTACTTC. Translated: CANSLLSGVSEQYF.

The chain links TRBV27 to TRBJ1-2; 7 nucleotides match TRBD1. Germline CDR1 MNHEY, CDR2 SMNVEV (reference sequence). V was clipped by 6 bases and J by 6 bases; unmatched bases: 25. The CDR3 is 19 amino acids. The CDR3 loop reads CASRGLTGAGLPSPNGYTF. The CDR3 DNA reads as TGTGCCAGCAGGGGATTAACAGGGGCAGGACTCCCTAGTCCTAATGGCTACACCTTC.

The CDR3 protein is CANPGQGVLIFLNTEAFF. The DNA of the CDR3 is TGTGCCAACCCGGGACAGGGGGTCCTAATCTTTCTGAACACTGAAGCTTTCTTT. This chain joins TRBV19 and TRBJ1-1; TRBD1 matches 11 bases. This CDR3 is 18 amino acids long. V lost 10 bases, J lost 0 bases, and 16 bases stayed unmatched. Per germline, CDR1 LNHDA and CDR2 SQIVND (reference sequence).

CDR3 sequence reads: CASSSPGSRDNEQFF. The CDR3 DNA follows: TGTGCCAGCAGTTCCCCAGGTAGCCGGGATAATGAGCAGTTCTTC. This rearrangement joins TRBV28 to TRBJ2-1; D possibly corresponds to TRBD2 (5 bases). Germline V gene lookup returns CDR1 MDHEN and CDR2 SYDVKM. V was cut by 4 bases and J by 7 bases, with 17 bases left in between. The CDR3 spans 15 residues.

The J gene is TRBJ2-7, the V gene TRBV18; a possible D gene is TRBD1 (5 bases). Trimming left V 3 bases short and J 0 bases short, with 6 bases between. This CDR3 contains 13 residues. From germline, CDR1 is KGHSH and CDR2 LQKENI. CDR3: CASSPDNSYEQYF. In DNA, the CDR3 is TGTGCCAGCTCACCGGACAACTCCTACGAGCAGTACTTC.

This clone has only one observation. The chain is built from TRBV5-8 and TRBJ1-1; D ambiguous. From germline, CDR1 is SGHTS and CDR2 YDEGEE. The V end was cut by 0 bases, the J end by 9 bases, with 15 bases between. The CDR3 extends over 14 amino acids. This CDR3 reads CASSLAEQGRQAFF. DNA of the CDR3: TGTGCCAGCAGCTTGGCCGAACAAGGGAGGCAAGCTTTCTTT.

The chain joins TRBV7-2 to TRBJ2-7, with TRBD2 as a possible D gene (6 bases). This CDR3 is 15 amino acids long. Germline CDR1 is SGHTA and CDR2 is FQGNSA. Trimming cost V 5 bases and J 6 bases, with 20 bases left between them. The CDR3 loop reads CASSQVTGESFEQYF. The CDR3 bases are TGTGCCAGCAGCCAAGTAACGGGGGAGTCGTTCGAGCAGTACTTC.

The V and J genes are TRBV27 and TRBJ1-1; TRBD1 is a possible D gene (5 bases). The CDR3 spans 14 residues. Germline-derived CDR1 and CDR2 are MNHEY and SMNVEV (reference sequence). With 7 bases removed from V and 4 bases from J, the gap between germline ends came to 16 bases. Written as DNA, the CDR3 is TGTGCCAGCACCCCCCTAGGGGCGACCACTGAAGCTTTCTTT. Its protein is CASTPLGATTEAFF.

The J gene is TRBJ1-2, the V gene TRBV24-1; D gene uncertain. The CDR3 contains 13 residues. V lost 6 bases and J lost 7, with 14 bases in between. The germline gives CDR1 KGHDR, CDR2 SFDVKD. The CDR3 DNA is TGTGCCACCAGTTTAAGGACCGAGGGTGGCTACACCTTC. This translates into CATSLRTEGGYTF.

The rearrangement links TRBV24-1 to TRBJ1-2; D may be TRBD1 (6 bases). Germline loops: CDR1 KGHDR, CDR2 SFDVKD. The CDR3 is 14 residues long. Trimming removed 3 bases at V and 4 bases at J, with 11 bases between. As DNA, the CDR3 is TGTGCCACCAGTGATGCAGGGGCCAGCTATGGCTACACCTTC. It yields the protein CATSDAGASYGYTF.